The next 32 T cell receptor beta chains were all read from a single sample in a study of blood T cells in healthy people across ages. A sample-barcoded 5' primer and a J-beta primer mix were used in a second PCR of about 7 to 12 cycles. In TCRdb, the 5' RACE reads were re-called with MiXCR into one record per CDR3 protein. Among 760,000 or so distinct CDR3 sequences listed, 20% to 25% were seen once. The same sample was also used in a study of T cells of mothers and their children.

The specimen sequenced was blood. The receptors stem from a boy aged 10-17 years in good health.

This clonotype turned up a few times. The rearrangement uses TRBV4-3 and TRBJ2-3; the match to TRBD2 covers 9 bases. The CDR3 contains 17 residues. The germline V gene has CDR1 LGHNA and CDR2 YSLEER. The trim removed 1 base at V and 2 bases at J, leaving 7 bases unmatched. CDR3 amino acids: CASSQALSGGATDTQYF. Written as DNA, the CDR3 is TGCGCCAGCAGCCAAGCGCTTAGCGGGGGTGCCACAGATACGCAGTATTTT.

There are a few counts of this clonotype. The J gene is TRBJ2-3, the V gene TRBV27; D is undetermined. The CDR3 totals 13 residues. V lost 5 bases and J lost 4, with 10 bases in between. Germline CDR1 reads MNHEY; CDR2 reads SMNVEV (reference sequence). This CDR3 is CASSIRLPDTQYF. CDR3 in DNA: TGTGCCAGCAGTATTCGACTTCCAGATACGCAGTATTTT.

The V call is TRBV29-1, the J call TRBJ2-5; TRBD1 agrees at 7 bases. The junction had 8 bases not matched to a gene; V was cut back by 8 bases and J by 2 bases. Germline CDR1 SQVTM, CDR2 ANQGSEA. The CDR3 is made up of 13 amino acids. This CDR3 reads CSTRDRVQETQYF. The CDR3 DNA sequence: TGCAGCACCAGAGACAGGGTTCAAGAGACCCAGTACTTC. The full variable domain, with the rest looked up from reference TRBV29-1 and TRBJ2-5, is SAVISQKPSRDICQRGTSLTIQCQVDSQVTMMFWYRQQPGQSLTLIATANQGSEATYESGFVIDKFPISRPNLTFSTLTVSNMSPEDSSIYLCSTRDRVQETQYFGPGTRLLVL.

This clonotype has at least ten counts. The CDR3 spells CASSQDRAGELFF. CDR3 nucleotides: TGTGCCAGCAGCCAAGACAGGGCCGGGGAGCTGTTTTTT. The chain has TRBV3-1 and TRBJ2-2; perhaps TRBD1 as D (5 bases). This CDR3 region has 13 residues. Germline V gives CDR1 LGHDT, CDR2 YNNKEL (reference sequence). Trimming removed 0 bases from V and 6 bases from J, with 5 bases in between. The full variable domain, in which reference TRBV3-1 and TRBJ2-2 provide the parts outside the CDR3, is DTAVSQTPKYLVTQMGNDKSIKCEQNLGHDTMYWYKQDSKKFLKIMFSYNNKELIINETVPNRFSPKSPDKAHLNLHINSLELGDSAVYFCASSQDRAGELFFGEGSRLTVL.

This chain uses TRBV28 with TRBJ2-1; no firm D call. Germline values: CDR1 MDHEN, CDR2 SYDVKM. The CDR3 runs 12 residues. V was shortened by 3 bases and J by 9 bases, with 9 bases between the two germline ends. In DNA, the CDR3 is TGTGCCAGCAGTTTGAGGACGAGTGAGCAGTTCTTC. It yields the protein CASSLRTSEQFF.

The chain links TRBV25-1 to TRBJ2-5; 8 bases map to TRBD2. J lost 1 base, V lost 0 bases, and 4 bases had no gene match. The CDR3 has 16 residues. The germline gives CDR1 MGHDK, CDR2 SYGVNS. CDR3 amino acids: CASSEYTSGTQETQYF. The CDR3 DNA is TGTGCCAGCAGTGAATACACTAGCGGAACCCAAGAGACCCAGTACTTC.

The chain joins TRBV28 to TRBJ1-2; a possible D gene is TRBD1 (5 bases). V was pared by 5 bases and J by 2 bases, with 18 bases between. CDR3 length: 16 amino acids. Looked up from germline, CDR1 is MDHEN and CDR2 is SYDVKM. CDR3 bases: TGTGCCAGCAGTATCCTCAGGGAGCCCCTGAACTATGGCTACACCTTC. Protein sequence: CASSILREPLNYGYTF.

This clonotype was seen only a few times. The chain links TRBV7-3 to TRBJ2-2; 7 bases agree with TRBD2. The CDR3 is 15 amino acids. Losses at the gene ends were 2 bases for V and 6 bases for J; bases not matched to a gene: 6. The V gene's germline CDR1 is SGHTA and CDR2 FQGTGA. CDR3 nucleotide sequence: TGTGCCAGCAGCTTATCGCAACGGGGGGCCGGGGAGCTGTTTTTT. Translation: CASSLSQRGAGELFF.

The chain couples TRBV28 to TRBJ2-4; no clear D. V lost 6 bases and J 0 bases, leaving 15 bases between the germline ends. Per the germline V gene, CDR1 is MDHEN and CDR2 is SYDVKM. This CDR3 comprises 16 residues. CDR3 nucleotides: TGTGCCAGCAGCTTTTTACAGAGCTTAGCCAAAAACATTCAGTACTTC. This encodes CASSFLQSLAKNIQYF. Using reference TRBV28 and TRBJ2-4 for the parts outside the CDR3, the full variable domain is DVKVTQSSRYLVKRTGEKVFLECVQDMDHENMFWYRQDPGLGLRLIYFSYDVKMKEKGDIPEGYSVSREKKERFSLILESASTNQTSMYLCASSFLQSLAKNIQYFGAGTRLSVL.

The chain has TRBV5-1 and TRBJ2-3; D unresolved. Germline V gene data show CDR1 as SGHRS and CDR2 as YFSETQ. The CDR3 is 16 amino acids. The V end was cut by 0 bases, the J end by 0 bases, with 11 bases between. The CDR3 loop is CASSLAVSSSTDTQYF. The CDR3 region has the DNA TGCGCCAGCAGCTTGGCCGTCAGCTCTAGCACAGATACGCAGTATTTT.

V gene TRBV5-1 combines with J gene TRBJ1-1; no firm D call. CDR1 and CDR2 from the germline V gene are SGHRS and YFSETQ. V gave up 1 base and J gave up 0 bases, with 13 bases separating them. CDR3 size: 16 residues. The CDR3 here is CASSLRPEYLNTEAFF. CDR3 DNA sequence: TGCGCCAGCAGCTTGAGGCCAGAGTACCTGAACACTGAAGCTTTCTTT.

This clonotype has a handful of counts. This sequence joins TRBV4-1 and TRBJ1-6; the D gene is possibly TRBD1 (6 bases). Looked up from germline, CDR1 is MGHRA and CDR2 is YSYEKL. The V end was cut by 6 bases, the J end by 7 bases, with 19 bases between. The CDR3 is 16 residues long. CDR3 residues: CASRGIRGDKNSPLHF. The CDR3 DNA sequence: TGCGCCAGCAGAGGAATTCGGGGGGACAAGAATTCACCCCTCCACTTT.

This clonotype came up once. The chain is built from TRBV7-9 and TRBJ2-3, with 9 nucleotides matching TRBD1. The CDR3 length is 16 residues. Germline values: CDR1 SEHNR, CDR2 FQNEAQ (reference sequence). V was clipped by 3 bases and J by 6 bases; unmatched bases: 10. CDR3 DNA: TGTGCCAGCAGCTTGCCGGGACAGGGTTTTGCGGATACGCAGTATTTT. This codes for CASSLPGQGFADTQYF.

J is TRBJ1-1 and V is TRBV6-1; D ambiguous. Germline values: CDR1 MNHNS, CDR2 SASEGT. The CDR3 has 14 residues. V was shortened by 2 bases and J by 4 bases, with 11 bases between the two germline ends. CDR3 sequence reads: CASSELDRRTEAFF. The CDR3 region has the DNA TGTGCCAGCAGTGAATTGGACCGTCGCACTGAAGCTTTCTTT.

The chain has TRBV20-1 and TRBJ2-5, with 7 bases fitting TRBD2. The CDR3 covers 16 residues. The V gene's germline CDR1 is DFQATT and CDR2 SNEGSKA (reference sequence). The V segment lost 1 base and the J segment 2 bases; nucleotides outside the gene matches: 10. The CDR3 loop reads CSARVGLAGSQETQYF. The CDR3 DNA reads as TGCAGTGCTAGAGTGGGATTAGCGGGCTCGCAAGAGACCCAGTACTTC.

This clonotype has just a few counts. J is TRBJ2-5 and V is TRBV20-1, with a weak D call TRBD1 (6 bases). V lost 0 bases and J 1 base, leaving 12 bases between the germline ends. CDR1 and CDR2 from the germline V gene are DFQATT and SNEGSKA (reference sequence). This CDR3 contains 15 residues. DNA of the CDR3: TGCAGTGCTAGAGATTTCGGGGACATCCAAGAGACCCAGTACTTC. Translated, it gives CSARDFGDIQETQYF.

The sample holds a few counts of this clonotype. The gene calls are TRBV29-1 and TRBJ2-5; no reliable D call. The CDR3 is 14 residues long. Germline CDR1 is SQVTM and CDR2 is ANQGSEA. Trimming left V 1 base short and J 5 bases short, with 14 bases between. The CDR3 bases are TGCAGCGTTGAAGGGGTAGCTCCGCGGGAGACCCAGTACTTC. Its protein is CSVEGVAPRETQYF.

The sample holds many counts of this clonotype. The CDR3 is CASSLVGANPHYEQYF. The CDR3 coding sequence is TGCGCCAGCAGCTTGGTGGGAGCGAATCCCCATTACGAGCAGTACTTC. The chain carries TRBV5-1 and TRBJ2-7, with D possibly being TRBD2 (5 bases). CDR3 length: 16 residues. V lost 0 bases to trimming and J lost 4 bases, with 17 bases between them. The germline V gene encodes CDR1 SGHRS and CDR2 YFSETQ.

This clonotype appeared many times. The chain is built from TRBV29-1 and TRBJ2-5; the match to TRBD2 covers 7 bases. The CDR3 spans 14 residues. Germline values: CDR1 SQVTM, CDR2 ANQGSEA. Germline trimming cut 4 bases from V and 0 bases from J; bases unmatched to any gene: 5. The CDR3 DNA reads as TGCAGCGTTGGCGGGGGATGGTACCAAGAGACCCAGTACTTC. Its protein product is CSVGGGWYQETQYF.

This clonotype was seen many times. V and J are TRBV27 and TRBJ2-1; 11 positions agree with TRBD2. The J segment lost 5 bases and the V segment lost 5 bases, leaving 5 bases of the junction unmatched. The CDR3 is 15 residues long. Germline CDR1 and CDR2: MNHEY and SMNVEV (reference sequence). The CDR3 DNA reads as TGTGCCAGCAGTCTCCCGACTAGCGGGAACAATGAGCAGTTCTTC. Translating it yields CASSLPTSGNNEQFF.

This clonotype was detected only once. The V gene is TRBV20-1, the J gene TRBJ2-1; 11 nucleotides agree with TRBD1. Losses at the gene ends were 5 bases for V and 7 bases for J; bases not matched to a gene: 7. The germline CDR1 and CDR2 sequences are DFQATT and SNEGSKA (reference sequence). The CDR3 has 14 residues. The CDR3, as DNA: TGCAGTGCTCCCGGACAGGGGGCGAAGAATGAGCAGTTCTTC. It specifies CSAPGQGAKNEQFF.

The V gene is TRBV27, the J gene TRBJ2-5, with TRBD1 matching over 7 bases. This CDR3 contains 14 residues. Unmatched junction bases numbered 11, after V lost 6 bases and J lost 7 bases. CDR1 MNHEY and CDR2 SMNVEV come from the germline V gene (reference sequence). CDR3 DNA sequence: TGTGCCAGCAGCCCTAGGGGGCGATCGCTGACCCAGTACTTC. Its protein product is CASSPRGRSLTQYF.

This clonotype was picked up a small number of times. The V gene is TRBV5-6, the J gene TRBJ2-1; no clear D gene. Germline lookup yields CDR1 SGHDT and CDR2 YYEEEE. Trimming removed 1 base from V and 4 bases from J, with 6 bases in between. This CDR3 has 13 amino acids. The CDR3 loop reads CASSLPSYNEQFF. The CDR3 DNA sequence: TGTGCCAGCAGCTTGCCTAGTTACAATGAGCAGTTCTTC.

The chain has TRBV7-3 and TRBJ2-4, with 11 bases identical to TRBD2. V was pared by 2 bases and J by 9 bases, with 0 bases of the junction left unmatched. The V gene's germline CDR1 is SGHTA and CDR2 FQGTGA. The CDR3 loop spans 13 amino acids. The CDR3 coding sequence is TGTGCCAGCAGCTTAGGACTAGCGGGCATTCAGTACTTC. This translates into CASSLGLAGIQYF.

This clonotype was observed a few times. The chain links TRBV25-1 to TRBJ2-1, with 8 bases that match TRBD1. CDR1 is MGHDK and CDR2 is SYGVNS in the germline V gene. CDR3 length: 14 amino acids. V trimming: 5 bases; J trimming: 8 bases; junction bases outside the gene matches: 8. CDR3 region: CASSRQGARYEQFF. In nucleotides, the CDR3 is TGTGCCAGCAGTCGGCAGGGGGCTAGGTATGAGCAGTTCTTC.

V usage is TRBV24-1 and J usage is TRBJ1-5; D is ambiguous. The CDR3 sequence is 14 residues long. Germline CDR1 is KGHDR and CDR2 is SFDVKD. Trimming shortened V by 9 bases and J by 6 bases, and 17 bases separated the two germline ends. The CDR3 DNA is TGTGCCACCCCCGAGGAGGCAAGCGGTCAGCCCCAGCATTTT. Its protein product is CATPEEASGQPQHF.

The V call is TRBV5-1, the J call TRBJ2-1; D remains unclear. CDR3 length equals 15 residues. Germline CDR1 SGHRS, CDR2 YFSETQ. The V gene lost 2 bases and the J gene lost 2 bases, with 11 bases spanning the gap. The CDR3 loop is CASSLQEDTYNEQFF. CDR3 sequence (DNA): TGCGCCAGCAGCTTACAAGAGGATACCTACAATGAGCAGTTCTTC.

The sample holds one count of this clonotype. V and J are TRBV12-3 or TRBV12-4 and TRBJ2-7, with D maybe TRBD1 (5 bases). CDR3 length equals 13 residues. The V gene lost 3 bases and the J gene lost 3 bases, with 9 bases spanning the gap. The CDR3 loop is CASSFRAHYEQYF. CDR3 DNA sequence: TGTGCCAGCAGTTTCAGGGCGCACTACGAGCAGTACTTC.

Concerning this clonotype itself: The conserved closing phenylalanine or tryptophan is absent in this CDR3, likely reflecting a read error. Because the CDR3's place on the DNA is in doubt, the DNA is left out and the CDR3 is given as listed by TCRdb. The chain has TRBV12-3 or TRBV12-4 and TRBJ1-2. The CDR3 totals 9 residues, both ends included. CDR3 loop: CASTFRGSL.

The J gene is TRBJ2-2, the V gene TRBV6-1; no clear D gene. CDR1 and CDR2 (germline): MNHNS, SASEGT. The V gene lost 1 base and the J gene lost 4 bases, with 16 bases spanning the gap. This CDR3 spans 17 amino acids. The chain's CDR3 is CASSEVTIGYGTGELFF. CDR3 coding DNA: TGTGCCAGCAGTGAAGTTACCATAGGGTATGGCACCGGGGAGCTGTTTTTT.

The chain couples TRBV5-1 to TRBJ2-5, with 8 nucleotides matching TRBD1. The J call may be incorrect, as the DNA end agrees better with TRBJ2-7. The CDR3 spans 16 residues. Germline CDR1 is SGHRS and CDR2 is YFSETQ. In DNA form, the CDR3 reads TGCGCCAGCAGCCCGCAAAGCCAGGGGGCGCACTACGAGCAGTACTTC. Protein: CASSPQSQGAHYEQYF.

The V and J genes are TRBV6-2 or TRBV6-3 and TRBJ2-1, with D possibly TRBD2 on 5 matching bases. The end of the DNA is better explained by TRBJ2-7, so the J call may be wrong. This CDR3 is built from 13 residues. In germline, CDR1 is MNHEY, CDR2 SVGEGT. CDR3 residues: CASRDGIPGEQYF. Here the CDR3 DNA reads TGTGCCAGCAGGGACGGGATCCCTGGGGAGCAGTACTTC.